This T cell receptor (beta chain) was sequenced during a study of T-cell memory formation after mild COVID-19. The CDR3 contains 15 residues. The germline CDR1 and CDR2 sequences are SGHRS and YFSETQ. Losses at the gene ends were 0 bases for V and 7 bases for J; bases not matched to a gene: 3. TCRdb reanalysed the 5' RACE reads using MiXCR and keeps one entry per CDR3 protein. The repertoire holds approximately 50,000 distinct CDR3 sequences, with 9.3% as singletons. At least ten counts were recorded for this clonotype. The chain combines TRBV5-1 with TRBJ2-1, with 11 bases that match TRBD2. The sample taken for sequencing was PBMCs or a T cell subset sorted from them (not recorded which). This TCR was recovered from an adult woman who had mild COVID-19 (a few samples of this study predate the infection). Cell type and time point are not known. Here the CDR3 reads CASSLGSGGANEQFF. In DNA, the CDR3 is TGCGCCAGCAGCTTGGGTAGCGGGGGGGCGAATGAGCAGTTCTTC.